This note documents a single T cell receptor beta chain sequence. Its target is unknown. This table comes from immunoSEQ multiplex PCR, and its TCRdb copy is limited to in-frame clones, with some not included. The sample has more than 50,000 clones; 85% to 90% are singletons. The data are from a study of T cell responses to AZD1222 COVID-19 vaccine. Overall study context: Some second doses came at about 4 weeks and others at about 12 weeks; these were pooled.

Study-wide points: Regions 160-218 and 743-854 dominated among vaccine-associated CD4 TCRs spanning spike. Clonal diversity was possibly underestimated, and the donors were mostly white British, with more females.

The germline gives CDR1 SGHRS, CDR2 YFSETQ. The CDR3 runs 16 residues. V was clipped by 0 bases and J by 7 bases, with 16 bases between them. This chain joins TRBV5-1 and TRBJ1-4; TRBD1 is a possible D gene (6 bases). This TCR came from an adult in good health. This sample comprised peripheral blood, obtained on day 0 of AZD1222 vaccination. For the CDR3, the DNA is TGCGCCAGCAGCTTGGGGGGTACAGGGAGTCCTGAAAAACTGTTTTTT. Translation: CASSLGGTGSPEKLFF.